This TCR beta chain was identified in a study of blood T cell repertoires in COVID-19. Study overall: COVID-19 samples, acute and convalescent, were from the United States, Italy and Spain. Sources were T cells, B-cell-depleted T cells, or PBMCs; the material itself was cDNA or gDNA.

Trimming removed 5 bases from V and 4 bases from J; junction bases left unmatched: 14. The germline gives CDR1 MNHEY, CDR2 SVGEGT. The CDR3 runs to 18 residues. By sample fraction, this clone is hyperexpanded. As handled by the study authors: Reference gene primer amplification gave nucleated cell count estimates. Sequenced by immunoSEQ multiplex PCR; TCRdb stores in-frame clones only, minus some. V and J calls and clone size are given by that table; D and trimming were obtained from the DNA. The sample shows 8,800 or so clones, more than 80% of them seen only once. Input material: peripheral blood. The rearrangement joins TRBV6-2 or TRBV6-3 to TRBJ2-3; 11 nucleotides match TRBD2. This receptor was identified in a human donor in a cohort sampled during active COVID-19. CDR3 DNA sequence: TGTGCCAGCAGTCCGGGACAGCCTAGCGGGGGGAGAGCAGATACGCAGTATTTT. Its protein is CASSPGQPSGGRADTQYF.